What follows are 30 T cell receptor beta chains derived from one specimen sequenced in a study of CD4 T cell repertoires in COVID-19. Assay used: immunoSEQ multiplex PCR; TCRdb lists only in-frame clones, some missing. The sample comprises 20,000 to 25,000 clones, roughly 91% of which are singletons, and around 0.63% rests with the top ten. No culture step preceded sequencing of the ex vivo isolated memory T cells. Sequenced material: central memory CD4+ T cells from blood, taken before the COVID-19 pandemic. The receptors here all came from a human donor who had COVID-19.

As concerns this clone: This specimen includes other DNA sequences encoding the same CDR3. The J gene is TRBJ2-7, the V gene TRBV11-2; D is possibly TRBD1 (6 bases). Germline V gene sequence: CDR1 SGHAT, CDR2 FQNNGV. The CDR3 extends over 13 amino acids. V dropped 7 bases and J dropped 0 bases, with 10 bases sitting between them. DNA for the CDR3: TGTGCCAGCAACCACAGGGCCTCCTACGAGCAGTACTTC. Encoded protein: CASNHRASYEQYF.

This clone has just one count. The chain carries TRBV20-1 and TRBJ2-7; no clear D. Germline CDR1 and CDR2: DFQATT and SNEGSKA (reference sequence). The CDR3 consists of 10 residues. The ends were cut back, 6 bases at V and 4 bases at J, with 7 bases in the middle. CDR3: CSAQQYEQYF. The CDR3 DNA reads TGCAGTGCCCAACAGTACGAGCAGTACTTC.

The J gene is TRBJ2-4, the V gene TRBV5-5; 11 bases fit TRBD1. The J segment lost 4 bases and the V segment lost 4 bases, leaving 10 bases of the junction unmatched. Germline V CDR1 and CDR2: SGHKS, YYEKEE (reference sequence). This CDR3 comprises 17 residues. The DNA for the CDR3 is TGTGCCAGCAGCCGGACAGGGGGCGACGCCGATAAAAACATTCAGTACTTC. Translating it yields CASSRTGGDADKNIQYF.

V is TRBV5-8 and J is TRBJ1-5; tentatively, D is TRBD1 (5 bases). Trimming pared 3 bases from V and 2 bases from J, leaving 15 bases between. Germline CDR1 SGHTS, CDR2 YDEGEE. CDR3 size: 16 residues. This chain's CDR3 is CASSWSGFGGNQPQHF. CDR3 sequence (DNA): TGTGCCAGCAGCTGGTCAGGGTTTGGGGGCAATCAGCCCCAGCATTTT.

This chain joins TRBV6-1 and TRBJ1-6, with a weak D call TRBD1 (6 bases). Germline V gene data show CDR1 as MNHNS and CDR2 as SASEGT. Trimming cost V 2 bases and J 15 bases, with 14 bases left between them. The CDR3 loop spans 13 amino acids. This chain's CDR3 is CASSEIRQEGLHF. Here the CDR3 DNA reads TGTGCCAGCAGTGAAATAAGACAGGAAGGCCTCCACTTT.

This chain connects TRBV5-1 to TRBJ2-4, with D perhaps TRBD1 (6 bases). Germline CDR1 and CDR2: SGHRS and YFSETQ. CDR3 length: 16 amino acids. Trimming pared 5 bases from V and 2 bases from J, leaving 17 bases between. CDR3 bases: TGCGCCAGCAGTTCCCAGGGGTTTGGGTCCAAAAACATTCAGTACTTC. Its protein product is CASSSQGFGSKNIQYF.

CDR3 DNA: TGTGCCAGCAGGTTGGGGGGGAACACCGGGGAGCTGTTTTTT. This encodes CASRLGGNTGELFF. The chain joins TRBV27 to TRBJ2-2; D perhaps matches TRBD2 (6 bases). Looked up from germline, CDR1 is MNHEY and CDR2 is SMNVEV (reference sequence). With 6 bases removed from V and 1 base from J, the gap between germline ends came to 9 bases. This CDR3 is built from 14 residues.

This chain connects TRBV6-1 to TRBJ2-1; unclear D gene. V lost 4 bases and J lost 6, with 10 bases in between. Germline lookup yields CDR1 MNHNS and CDR2 SASEGT. The CDR3 covers 13 residues. The CDR3 DNA sequence: TGTGCCAGCAGTGGCCAACTACGCAATGAGCAGTTCTTC. Protein product: CASSGQLRNEQFF.

The chain has TRBV2 and TRBJ2-1; 7 nucleotides agree with TRBD2. This CDR3 has 16 amino acids. Germline CDR1 and CDR2: SNHLY and FYNNEI. The ends lost 3 bases at V and 3 bases at J; junction bases unmatched: 8. The CDR3 is CASSEIGPSGYNEQFF. For the CDR3, the DNA is TGTGCCAGCAGTGAGATTGGGCCTAGCGGCTACAATGAGCAGTTCTTC.

A single count supports this clone. The chain is built from TRBV27 and TRBJ2-7; D may be TRBD2 (7 bases). V lost 6 bases and J lost 0, with 21 bases in between. The CDR3 is 17 amino acids. Germline assignment: CDR1 MNHEY and CDR2 SMNVEV (reference sequence). The CDR3 here is CASRGGLDYYSSYEQYF. Here the CDR3 DNA reads TGTGCCAGCAGGGGGGGGCTAGACTACTACAGCTCCTACGAGCAGTACTTC.

V and J are TRBV27 and TRBJ2-7, with TRBD2 identical over 7 bases. Germline V gene sequence: CDR1 MNHEY, CDR2 SMNVEV (reference sequence). With V trimmed by 4 bases and J by 6 bases, 15 bases remained unmatched. This CDR3 comprises 16 residues. CDR3 protein: CASSSLGEGLIGEQYF. The CDR3 DNA sequence: TGTGCCAGCAGTTCACTGGGGGAGGGCCTAATCGGCGAGCAGTACTTC.

The chain employs TRBV6-1 and TRBJ2-1; D is possibly TRBD2 (5 bases). CDR3 size: 18 residues. The germline V gene encodes CDR1 MNHNS and CDR2 SASEGT. The germline V and J ends were trimmed by 4 bases and 9 bases, with 28 bases remaining between them. The CDR3: CASSGLRENSRGLGEQFF. The CDR3 DNA reads as TGTGCCAGCAGTGGCTTAAGGGAAAATAGTAGAGGGCTTGGTGAGCAGTTCTTC.

The chain is built from TRBV13 and TRBJ2-2; tentatively, D is TRBD1 (6 bases). V was cut by 4 bases and J by 10 bases, with 10 bases left in between. The CDR3 has 12 residues. CDR1 and CDR2 (germline): PRHDT, FYEKMQ (reference sequence). Here the CDR3 reads CASSSRGAELFF. Here the CDR3 DNA reads TGTGCCAGCAGCTCCAGGGGTGCGGAGCTGTTTTTT.

J is TRBJ1-1 and V is TRBV6-1, with D hard to call. The V end was cut by 5 bases, the J end by 2 bases, with 3 bases between. Germline V gene sequence: CDR1 MNHNS, CDR2 SASEGT. The CDR3 is made up of 11 amino acids. Here the CDR3 reads CASSINTEAFF. DNA for the CDR3: TGTGCCAGCAGTATAAACACTGAAGCTTTCTTT.

The chain couples TRBV10-3 to TRBJ2-7; 8 positions agree with TRBD2. The CDR3 consists of 16 residues. Germline-derived CDR1 and CDR2 are ENHRY and SYGVKD. V gave up 4 bases and J gave up 0 bases; unmatched junction bases: 8. CDR3 DNA: TGTGCCATCAGTGGGAGACTAGCGCCGACCTCCTACGAGCAGTACTTC. Translation gives CAISGRLAPTSYEQYF.

This clone was recorded a few times. This chain joins TRBV5-1 and TRBJ2-3, with TRBD1 identical over 10 bases. Unmatched junction bases numbered 7, after V lost 4 bases and J lost 2 bases. In germline, CDR1 is SGHRS, CDR2 YFSETQ. This CDR3 comprises 16 residues. This CDR3 reads CASSLGTGDPTDTQYF. CDR3 DNA sequence: TGCGCCAGCAGCCTGGGGACAGGGGATCCCACAGATACGCAGTATTTT. The full variable domain, completed using reference TRBV5-1 and TRBJ2-3, is KAGVTQTPRYLIKTRGQQVTLSCSPISGHRSVSWYQQTPGQGLQFLFEYFSETQRNKGNFPGRFSGRQFSNSRSEMNVSTLELGDSALYLCASSLGTGDPTDTQYFGPGTRLTVL.

Only one count was recorded for this clone. The V and J genes are TRBV28 and TRBJ2-7; D is possibly TRBD2 (5 bases). This CDR3 is 13 amino acids long. Trimming removed 8 bases at V and 2 bases at J, with 13 bases between. Germline CDR1 reads MDHEN; CDR2 reads SYDVKM. CDR3 region: CASRGGVPYEQYF. Written as DNA, the CDR3 is TGTGCCAGCCGTGGAGGCGTTCCCTACGAGCAGTACTTC.

Note on this clone: The same CDR3 arises from other DNA sequences in this sample as well. V is TRBV6-5 and J is TRBJ1-2; 11 bases align to TRBD1. From germline, CDR1 is MNHEY and CDR2 SVGAGI. This CDR3 has 16 residues. V lost 1 base and J lost 4; bases outside the gene matches: 5. Here the CDR3 reads CASSYLRTGGGYGYTF. The CDR3 DNA reads TGTGCCAGCAGTTACTTACGGACAGGGGGCGGCTATGGCTACACCTTC.

The CDR3 protein is CASKGGAREKLFF. CDR3 nucleotides: TGTGCCAGCAAGGGAGGGGCTCGTGAAAAACTGTTTTTT. The J gene is TRBJ1-4, the V gene TRBV27, with D possibly being TRBD1 (5 bases). Trimming removed 7 bases from V and 7 bases from J, with 13 bases in between. Germline V gene sequence: CDR1 MNHEY, CDR2 SMNVEV (reference sequence). The CDR3 is 13 amino acids.

The chain is built from TRBV6-5 and TRBJ1-2; D is unclear. The CDR3 has 14 amino acids. Germline lookup yields CDR1 MNHEY and CDR2 SVGAGI. Trimming left V 5 bases short and J 5 bases short, with 15 bases between. The CDR3 spells CASSESATFYGYTF. Written as DNA, the CDR3 is TGTGCCAGCAGTGAATCCGCGACTTTTTATGGCTACACCTTC.

This clone has just a few counts. This rearrangement joins TRBV27 to TRBJ2-3; TRBD2 matches 10 bases. Germline CDR1 reads MNHEY; CDR2 reads SMNVEV (reference sequence). Trimming at V came to 6 bases and at J to 1 base, leaving 7 bases not matched to a gene. CDR3 length equals 16 residues. CDR3 bases: TGTGCCAGCAGGGATAGCGGGGGGAGGGGCACAGATACGCAGTATTTT. Residues: CASRDSGGRGTDTQYF.

This clone was found once. An end of the junction differs from the germline gene, which may be a read error. The rearrangement links TRBV6-6 to TRBJ2-5, with 9 bases identical to TRBD1. Germline assignment: CDR1 MNHNY and CDR2 SVGAGI (reference sequence). There are 14 residues in the CDR3. The CDR3 spells CTSKTGGSQETQYF. DNA of the CDR3: TGTACCAGTAAGACAGGGGGTAGCCAAGAGACCCAGTACTTC.

The gene calls are TRBV5-1 and TRBJ2-2, with TRBD1 identical over 8 bases. From germline, CDR1 is SGHRS and CDR2 YFSETQ. This CDR3 comprises 15 residues. With 4 bases clipped from V and 1 base from J, the junction kept 3 bases outside the gene matches. The CDR3 loop reads CASSAGTGNTGELFF. CDR3 DNA sequence: TGCGCCAGCAGCGCCGGGACAGGGAACACCGGGGAGCTGTTTTTT.

The CDR3 bases are TGTGCCTGGGTAGGACAGGGGGTTCCCTACGAGCAGTACTTC. Protein: CAWVGQGVPYEQYF. The chain carries TRBV30 and TRBJ2-7; 10 bases agree with TRBD1. This CDR3 region has 14 residues. Trimming cost V 5 bases and J 2 bases; bases outside gene matches: 6. Germline V gene data show CDR1 as GTSNPN and CDR2 as SVGIG (reference sequence). Looking up the rest from reference TRBV30 and TRBJ2-7 gives the full variable domain: SQTIHQWPATLVQPVGSPLSLECTVEGTSNPNLYWYRQAAGRGLQLLFYSVGIGQISSEVPQNLSASRPQDRQFILSSKKLLLSDSGFYLCAWVGQGVPYEQYFGPGTRLTVT.

This rearrangement joins TRBV6-6 to TRBJ1-1; TRBD1 is a possible D gene (6 bases). Trimming removed 6 bases from V and 1 base from J, with 9 bases in between. The CDR3 runs to 13 residues. CDR1 and CDR2 from the germline V gene are MNHNY and SVGAGI (reference sequence). CDR3 amino acids: CASSWGQNTEAFF. CDR3 nucleotide sequence: TGTGCCAGCAGCTGGGGACAGAACACTGAAGCTTTCTTT.

The chain uses TRBV7-9 and TRBJ2-7; D remains ambiguous. Germline CDR1 is SEHNR and CDR2 is FQNEAQ (reference sequence). The V end was cut by 6 bases, the J end by 7 bases, with 13 bases between. The CDR3 has 12 residues. CDR3: CASRSANSEQYF. The CDR3 coding sequence is TGTGCCAGCAGATCTGCTAACTCGGAGCAGTACTTC.

In its sample, this clone was seen a few times. The rearrangement links TRBV7-2 to TRBJ1-2; TRBD1 aligns across 7 bases. V lost 5 bases, J lost 1 base, and 7 bases stayed unmatched. Germline V lookup: CDR1 SGHTA, CDR2 FQGNSA. The CDR3 consists of 15 residues. The CDR3 nucleotides are TGTGCCAGCAGCCCGCGTCCAGGGGGTAACTATGGCTACACCTTC. Its protein product is CASSPRPGGNYGYTF.

As for this clone: One junction end does not reproduce the germline sequence, and a read error may be involved. CDR3 in DNA: TGTGCCAGCAGTTTAGGGCTGGTTACAACTAATGAAAAACTGTTTTTT. It is translated as CASSLGLVTTNEKLFF. The chain employs TRBV11-2 and TRBJ1-4, with D unclear. The CDR3 runs to 16 residues. Germline CDR1 and CDR2: SGHAT and FQNNGV.

V is TRBV28 and J is TRBJ2-7, with 12 bases that match TRBD1. The V gene's germline CDR1 is MDHEN and CDR2 SYDVKM. Germline trimming cut 1 base from V and 1 base from J; bases unmatched to any gene: 11. The CDR3 runs to 19 residues. Here the CDR3 DNA reads TGTGCCAGCAGTTTATCCCCGGGACAGGGGGCTATGGTTTCCTACGAGCAGTACTTC. Residues: CASSLSPGQGAMVSYEQYF.

This chain links TRBV5-1 with TRBJ2-3; 10 nucleotides align to TRBD1. The CDR3 is 15 amino acids. Germline loops: CDR1 SGHRS, CDR2 YFSETQ. V gave up 3 bases and J gave up 4 bases; unmatched junction bases: 5. This chain's CDR3 is CASSWTGGEADTQYF. The CDR3 nucleotides are TGCGCCAGCAGCTGGACAGGGGGTGAGGCAGATACGCAGTATTTT.